The T cell receptor beta chain under discussion was sequenced for a study of T-cell memory formation after mild COVID-19. TCRdb itself ran the 5' RACE reads through MiXCR, one entry per CDR3 protein. The sample has about 290,000 distinct CDR3 sequences; about a sixth are singletons. V lost 2 bases to trimming and J lost 4 bases, with 17 bases between them. Germline loops: CDR1 LGHNT, CDR2 FRNRAP. This CDR3 is built from 16 residues. This clonotype was detected only a few times. The gene calls are TRBV12-5 and TRBJ1-1; tentative D call: TRBD1 (5 bases). This clonotype was sampled from a man aged 18 to 30 who had mild COVID-19 (a few samples of this study predate the infection). Cell type and time point are not known. The sample comprised PBMCs or a T cell subset sorted from them (not recorded which). The CDR3 protein is CASGLNLPGGSTEAFF. CDR3 coding DNA: TGTGCTAGTGGTTTGAATCTCCCTGGGGGGTCCACTGAAGCTTTCTTT.